A selection of T cell receptor beta chains follows, all from one sample in a study of cytomegalovirus exposure and HLA in healthy donors. Profiling relied on immunoSEQ multiplex PCR, and the TCRdb table lists in-frame clones only, not all of them. Here the sample spans just over 150,000 clones, approximately 70% being singletons. Sequences were obtained from PBMCs. These receptor sequences come from a middle-aged man in good health and CMV-seropositive. Both conserved end residues are part of each CDR3. A D gene is named only where the DNA matches it firmly. Only part of the rows carry a size: once, few, many, or a class if the clone is expanded.

j_call	cdr3_length	v_call	d_call	clone_size	cdr3_aa	cdr3_nt
TRBJ2-3	13	TRBV7-3	-	-	CASSSWAPDTQYF	TGTGCCAGCAGCTCCTGGGCTCCCGATACGCAGTATTTT
TRBJ1-3	15	TRBV7-9	-	once	CASSWWGLSGNTIYF	TGTGCCAGCAGCTGGTGGGGACTCTCTGGAAACACCATATATTTT
TRBJ1-2	14	TRBV6-1	-	-	CASSEDSQGYGYTF	TGTGCCAGCAGTGAAGACAGTCAGGGGTATGGCTACACCTTC
TRBJ2-3	12	TRBV7-2	-	-	CASSPVVDTQYF	TGTGCCAGCAGCCCGGTGGTAGATACGCAGTATTTT
TRBJ2-5	16	TRBV5-1	-	once	CASSFFGETGQETQYF	TGCGCCAGCAGCTTTTTCGGAGAAACGGGCCAAGAGACCCAGTACTTC
TRBJ1-6	16	TRBV6-4	TRBD1	-	CASSDFGQGAGSPLHF	TGTGCCAGCAGTGACTTCGGACAGGGGGCTGGCTCACCCCTCCACTTT
TRBJ2-7	14	TRBV30	TRBD2	-	CAWSTGTNTYEQYF	TGTGCCTGGAGTACCGGGACTAATACCTACGAGCAGTACTTC
TRBJ1-6	15	TRBV10-3	TRBD1	-	CAISTGTGLNSPLHF	TGTGCCATCAGCACGGGGACAGGCCTTAATTCACCCCTCCACTTT
TRBJ2-5	13	TRBV7-9	-	-	CASSKTDEETQYF	TGTGCCAGCAGCAAGACAGACGAAGAGACCCAGTACTTC
TRBJ2-7	14	TRBV2	TRBD2	-	CASRVGGGKYEQYF	TGTGCCAGCCGGGTGGGGGGGGGAAAGTACGAGCAGTACTTC
TRBJ1-4	14	TRBV7-9	-	-	CASSPGTSNEKLFF	TGTGCCAGCAGCCCCGGGACAAGCAATGAAAAACTGTTTTTT
TRBJ2-5	14	TRBV7-2	-	-	CASSFGAVQETQYF	TGTGCCAGCAGCTTTGGGGCAGTCCAAGAGACCCAGTACTTC
TRBJ2-3	18	TRBV11-2	-	few	CASSLVGAGLGETDTQYF	TGTGCCAGCAGCTTAGTGGGGGCAGGGCTTGGGGAAACAGATACGCAGTATTTT
TRBJ1-1	13	TRBV7-9	TRBD1	-	CASSLVTGAEAFF	TGTGCCAGCAGCCTTGTGACAGGGGCTGAAGCTTTCTTT
TRBJ2-3	15	TRBV7-9	-	few	CASSQLSPSTDTQYF	TGTGCCAGCAGCCAACTCTCCCCCAGCACAGATACGCAGTATTTT
TRBJ1-2	12	TRBV19	-	-	CASTAEAYGYTF	TGTGCCAGTACGGCCGAGGCATATGGCTACACCTTC
TRBJ1-2	14	TRBV29-1	TRBD1	-	CSVVGTGNNYGYTF	TGCAGCGTTGTCGGGACAGGAAATAACTATGGCTACACCTTC
TRBJ2-1	16	TRBV5-4	TRBD2	-	CASSYPGLAGGQEQFF	TGTGCCAGCAGCTACCCTGGACTAGCGGGGGGGCAAGAGCAGTTCTTC
TRBJ2-4	14	TRBV5-1	-	-	CASSLGEAKNIQYF	TGCGCCAGCAGCCTAGGAGAAGCCAAAAACATTCAGTACTTC
TRBJ1-6	14	TRBV7-9	TRBD1	-	CASSLGQGGSPLHF	TGTGCCAGCAGCTTAGGACAGGGTGGTTCACCCCTCCACTTT
TRBJ2-1	15	TRBV6-1	TRBD2	once	CASSAGLAGYNEQFF	TGTGCCAGCAGTGCGGGACTAGCGGGGTACAATGAGCAGTTCTTC
TRBJ2-5	16	TRBV5-1	-	-	CASTSQYPGNQETQYF	TGCGCCAGCACCTCCCAGTACCCAGGGAACCAAGAGACCCAGTACTTC
TRBJ2-3	15	TRBV19	TRBD2	-	CASRDTSGRADTQYF	TGTGCCAGTAGGGACACTAGCGGGAGGGCAGATACGCAGTATTTT